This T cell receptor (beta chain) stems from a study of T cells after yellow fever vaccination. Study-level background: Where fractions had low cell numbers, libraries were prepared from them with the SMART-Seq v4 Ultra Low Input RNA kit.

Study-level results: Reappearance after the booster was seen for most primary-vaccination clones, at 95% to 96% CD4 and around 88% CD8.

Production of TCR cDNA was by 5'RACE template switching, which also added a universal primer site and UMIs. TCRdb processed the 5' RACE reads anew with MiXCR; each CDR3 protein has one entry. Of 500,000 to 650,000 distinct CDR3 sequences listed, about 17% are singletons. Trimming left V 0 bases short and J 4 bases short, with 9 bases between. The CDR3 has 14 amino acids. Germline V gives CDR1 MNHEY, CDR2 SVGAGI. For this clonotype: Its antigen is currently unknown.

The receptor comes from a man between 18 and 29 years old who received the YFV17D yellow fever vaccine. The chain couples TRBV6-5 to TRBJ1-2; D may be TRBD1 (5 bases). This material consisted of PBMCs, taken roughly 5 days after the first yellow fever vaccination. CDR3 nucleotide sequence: TGTGCCAGCAGTTACTCCAGGGAGGGCTATGGCTACACCTTC. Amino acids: CASSYSREGYGYTF.